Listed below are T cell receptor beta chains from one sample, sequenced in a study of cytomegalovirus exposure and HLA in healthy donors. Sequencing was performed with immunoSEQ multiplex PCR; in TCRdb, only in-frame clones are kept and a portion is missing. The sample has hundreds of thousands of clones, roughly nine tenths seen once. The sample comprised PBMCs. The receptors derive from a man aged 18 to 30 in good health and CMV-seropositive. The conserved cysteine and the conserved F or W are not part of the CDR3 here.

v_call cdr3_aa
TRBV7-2 ASSFTRFATEAF
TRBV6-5 ASRATSTIGEQF
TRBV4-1 ASSQGVRTEAF
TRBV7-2 ASSLGPPLAEEETQY
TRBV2 ASAGRRDTEAF
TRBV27 ASSRTGNYGYT
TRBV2 ASGGLGPQH
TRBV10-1 ASSWTGATDTQY
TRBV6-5 ASTQPGQEETQY
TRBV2 ATGLAEVNEQF
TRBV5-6 ASSLEGPYGYT